This paragraph covers one TCR beta chain sequence. What it binds is unknown. Vbeta (60) and Jbeta (13) primers were used in the PCR. Repertoires were generated with immunoSEQ multiplex PCR, while TCRdb's copy carries only in-frame clones and drops some. The table shows a few hundred thousand clones, with roughly 84% occurring only once. The data derive from a study of cytomegalovirus exposure and HLA in healthy donors. This CDR3 is 11 amino acids long. V was clipped by 5 bases and J by 3 bases, with 7 bases between them. Germline loops: CDR1 GTSNPN, CDR2 SVGIG (reference sequence). Study-level points and caveats: Reportedly, fewer N-insertions than the approximately 650-donor mean appeared in an Asian-associated ancestry cluster in a later analysis.

The rearrangement uses TRBV30 and TRBJ1-2; the D is unclear. The TCR was taken from a girl between 10 and 17 years old in good health and CMV-seronegative. The specimen sequenced was PBMCs. CDR3: CAWHTYYGYTF. CDR3 DNA sequence: TGTGCCTGGCATACATACTATGGCTACACCTTC.